What follows describes a single T cell receptor (beta chain). The sample is drawn from a study of cytomegalovirus exposure and HLA in healthy donors. Study in general: Of the donors genotyped, a few hundred in all, less than 90% fell in the Caucasian-associated ancestry cluster.

Researchers ran the PCR with 60 Vbeta and 13 Jbeta primers. Assay used: immunoSEQ multiplex PCR; TCRdb lists only in-frame clones, some missing. In the table there are about 160,000 clones, about 80% of which are singletons. The CDR3 totals 14 residues. Germline values: CDR1 MDHEN, CDR2 SYDVKM. V was pared by 8 bases and J by 0 bases, with 13 bases between. This chain uses TRBV28 with TRBJ1-2, with D unclear. The clonotype comes from a man aged 25 to 40 in good health and CMV-seronegative. Sequenced input: PBMCs. CDR3 amino acids: CASGPRGSNYGYTF. The CDR3 region has the DNA TGTGCCAGCGGCCCGAGAGGGTCTAACTATGGCTACACCTTC.